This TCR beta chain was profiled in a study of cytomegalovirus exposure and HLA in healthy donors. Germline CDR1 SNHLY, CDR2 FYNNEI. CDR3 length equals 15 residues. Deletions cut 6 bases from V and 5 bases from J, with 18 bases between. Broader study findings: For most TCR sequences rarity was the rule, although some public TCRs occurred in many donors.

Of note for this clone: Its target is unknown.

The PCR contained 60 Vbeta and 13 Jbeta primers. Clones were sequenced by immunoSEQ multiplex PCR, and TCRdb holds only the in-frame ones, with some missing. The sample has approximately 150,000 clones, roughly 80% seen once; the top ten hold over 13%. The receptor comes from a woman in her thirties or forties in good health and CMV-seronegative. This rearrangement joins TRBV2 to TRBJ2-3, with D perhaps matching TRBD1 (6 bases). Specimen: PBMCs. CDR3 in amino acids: CASRNVRDILDTQYF. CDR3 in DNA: TGTGCCAGCAGGAACGTTCGGGACATCTTAGATACGCAGTATTTT.